These 10 T cell receptor beta chains originate from one sample sequenced in a study of T cell responses to AZD1222 COVID-19 vaccine. Sequencing was performed with immunoSEQ multiplex PCR; in TCRdb, only in-frame clones are kept and a portion is missing. The sample consists of about 100,000 clones, approximately 87% of them appearing once. Material: peripheral blood, obtained 28 days after the second AZD1222 dose. All receptors come from an adult who received the AZD1222 COVID-19 vaccine.

V is TRBV4-2 and J is TRBJ2-3, with a possible D match to TRBD2 (5 bases). Trimming removed 1 base from V and 4 bases from J, with 15 bases in between. The CDR3 covers 16 residues. CDR1 and CDR2 (germline): LGHNA, YNFKEQ. The CDR3 here is CASSQGVGIASDTQYF. CDR3 coding DNA: TGTGCCAGCAGCCAAGGGGTCGGAATAGCGTCAGATACGCAGTATTTT.

The chain uses TRBV16 and TRBJ2-1; no clear D. Deletions cut 4 bases from V and 5 bases from J, with 6 bases between. The CDR3 contains 12 residues. In germline, CDR1 is KGHSY, CDR2 FQNENV. CDR3 sequence: CASSPAHNEQFF. As DNA, the CDR3 is TGTGCCAGCAGCCCGGCCCACAATGAGCAGTTCTTC.

This chain joins TRBV11-2 and TRBJ2-7; 10 nucleotides agree with TRBD1. V was pared by 5 bases and J by 7 bases, with 11 bases of the junction left unmatched. CDR1 and CDR2 (germline): SGHAT, FQNNGV. This CDR3 spans 15 amino acids. This chain's CDR3 is CASSPLAGTGEEQYF. DNA for the CDR3: TGTGCCAGCAGCCCCCTGGCGGGGACAGGGGAAGAGCAGTACTTC. Drawing the rest from reference TRBV11-2 and TRBJ2-7, the complete variable domain is EAGVAQSPRYKIIEKRQSVAFWCNPISGHATLYWYQQILGQGPKLLIQFQNNGVVDDSQLPKDRFSAERLKGVDSTLKIQPAKLEDSAVYLCASSPLAGTGEEQYFGPGTRLTVT.

This chain connects TRBV11-1 to TRBJ2-7; 8 nucleotides line up with TRBD2. This CDR3 contains 14 residues. V lost 1 base to trimming and J lost 6 bases; unmatched junction nucleotides: 5. Germline CDR1 is SGHAT and CDR2 is FQDESV (reference sequence). The CDR3 loop reads CASSLVAGGGEQYF. The CDR3 DNA reads TGTGCCAGCAGCTTAGTTGCGGGAGGTGGCGAGCAGTACTTC. Full variable domain (rest looked up from reference TRBV11-1 and TRBJ2-7): EAEVAQSPRYKITEKSQAVAFWCDPISGHATLYWYRQILGQGPELLVQFQDESVVDDSQLPKDRFSAERLKGVDSTLKIQPAELGDSAMYLCASSLVAGGGEQYFGPGTRLTVT.

V gene TRBV5-1 combines with J gene TRBJ2-7; 11 bases align to TRBD1. This CDR3 has 14 amino acids. Germline V lookup: CDR1 SGHRS, CDR2 YFSETQ. V lost 4 bases to trimming and J lost 4 bases; unmatched junction nucleotides: 4. The CDR3 region is CASSHGQGAYEQYF. The CDR3 DNA is TGCGCCAGCAGCCACGGACAGGGGGCATACGAGCAGTACTTC.

CDR3 protein: CASSFEQGAGTEAFF. The CDR3, as DNA: TGTGCCAGCAGTTTCGAGCAGGGGGCAGGCACTGAAGCTTTCTTT. This sequence joins TRBV27 and TRBJ1-1, with TRBD1 identical over 8 bases. This CDR3 is 15 amino acids long. The germline gives CDR1 MNHEY, CDR2 SMNVEV (reference sequence). V shed 3 bases and J 4 bases; nucleotides not matched to a gene: 7.

This rearrangement joins TRBV19 to TRBJ2-7; D ambiguous. Germline V lookup: CDR1 LNHDA, CDR2 SQIVND (reference sequence). The CDR3 extends over 11 amino acids. Between the trimmed V and J ends, which lost 8 bases and 3 bases, there was a span of 8 bases. The CDR3 nucleotides are TGTGCCAGTCTGAGAGACTACGAGCAGTACTTC. This sequence encodes CASLRDYEQYF.

This CDR3 reads CASSWDKNTEAFF. CDR3 DNA sequence: TGTGCCAGCAGTTGGGACAAGAACACTGAAGCTTTCTTT. The chain couples TRBV12-3 or TRBV12-4 to TRBJ1-1; TRBD1 is a possible D gene (6 bases). This CDR3 contains 13 residues. Trimming took off 4 bases at V and 1 base at J, with 7 bases between the two ends.

The chain carries TRBV19 and TRBJ2-1; no firm D call. The CDR3 is 13 amino acids. V lost 2 bases to trimming and J lost 8 bases, with 10 bases between them. Germline V gene lookup returns CDR1 LNHDA and CDR2 SQIVND (reference sequence). For the CDR3, the DNA is TGTGCCAGTAGTATATTTGGTGGGGATGAGCAGTTCTTC. It yields the protein CASSIFGGDEQFF.

This clone occurred a few times. The rearrangement links TRBV10-3 to TRBJ2-7; D remains ambiguous. The CDR3 has 13 residues. Germline assignment: CDR1 ENHRY and CDR2 SYGVKD. Trimming removed 0 bases from V and 4 bases from J, with 7 bases in between. The CDR3 region is CAISESVWYEQYF. The DNA for the CDR3 is TGTGCCATCAGTGAGTCGGTTTGGTACGAGCAGTACTTC.